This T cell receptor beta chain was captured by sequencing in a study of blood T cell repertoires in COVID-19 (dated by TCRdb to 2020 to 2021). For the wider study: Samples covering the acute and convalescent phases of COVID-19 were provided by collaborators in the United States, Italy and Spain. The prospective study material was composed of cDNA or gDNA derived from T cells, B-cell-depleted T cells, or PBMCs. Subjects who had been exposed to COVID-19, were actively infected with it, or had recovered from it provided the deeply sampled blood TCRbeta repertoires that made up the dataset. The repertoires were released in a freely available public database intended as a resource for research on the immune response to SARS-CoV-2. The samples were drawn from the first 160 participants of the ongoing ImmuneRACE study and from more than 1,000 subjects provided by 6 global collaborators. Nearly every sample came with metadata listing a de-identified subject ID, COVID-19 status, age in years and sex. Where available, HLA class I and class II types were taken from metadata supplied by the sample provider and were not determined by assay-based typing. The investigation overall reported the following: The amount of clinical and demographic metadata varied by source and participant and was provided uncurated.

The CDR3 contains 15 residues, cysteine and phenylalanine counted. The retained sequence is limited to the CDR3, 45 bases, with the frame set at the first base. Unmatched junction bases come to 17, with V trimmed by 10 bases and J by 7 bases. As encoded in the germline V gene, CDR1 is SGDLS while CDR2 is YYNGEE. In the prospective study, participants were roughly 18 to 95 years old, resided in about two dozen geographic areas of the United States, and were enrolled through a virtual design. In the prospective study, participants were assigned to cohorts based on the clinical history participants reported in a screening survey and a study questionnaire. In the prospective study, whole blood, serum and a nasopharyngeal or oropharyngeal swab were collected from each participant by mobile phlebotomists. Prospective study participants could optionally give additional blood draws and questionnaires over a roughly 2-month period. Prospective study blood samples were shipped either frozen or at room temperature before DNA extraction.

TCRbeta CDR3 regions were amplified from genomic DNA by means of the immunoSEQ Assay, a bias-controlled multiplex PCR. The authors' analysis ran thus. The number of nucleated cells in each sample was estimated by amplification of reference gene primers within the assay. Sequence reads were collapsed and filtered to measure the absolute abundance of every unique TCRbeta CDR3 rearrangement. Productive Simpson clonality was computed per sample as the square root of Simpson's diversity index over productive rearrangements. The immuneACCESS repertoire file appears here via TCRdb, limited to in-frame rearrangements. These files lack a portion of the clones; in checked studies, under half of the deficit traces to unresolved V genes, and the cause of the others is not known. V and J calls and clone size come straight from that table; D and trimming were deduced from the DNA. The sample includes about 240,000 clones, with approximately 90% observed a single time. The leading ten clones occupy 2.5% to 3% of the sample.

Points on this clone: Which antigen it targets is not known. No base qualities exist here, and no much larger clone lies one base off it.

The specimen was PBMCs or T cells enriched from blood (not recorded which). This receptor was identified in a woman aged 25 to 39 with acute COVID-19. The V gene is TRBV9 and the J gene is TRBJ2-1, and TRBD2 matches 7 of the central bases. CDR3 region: CAAKDGQARGNEQFF. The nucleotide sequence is TGTGCCGCTAAGGATGGGCAGGCGCGGGGGAATGAGCAGTTCTTC.